This TCR beta chain was captured in a study of blood T cell repertoires in COVID-19. The wider study: Acute-phase and convalescent COVID-19 samples originated in the United States, Italy and Spain. PBMCs, B-cell-depleted T cells, or T cells provided the cDNA or gDNA that made up the material.

In the original analysis: Researchers report that nucleated cell counts were estimated from reference gene primer amplification. Generated by immunoSEQ multiplex PCR, the TCRdb table keeps only in-frame clones and is missing some. V and J calls and clone size are those listed in that table; D and trimming were worked out from the DNA. The sample consists of about 260,000 clones, 84% of them appearing once. The material sequenced was peripheral blood. The source is a man in his sixties with acute or convalescent COVID-19.

The CDR3, as DNA: TGTGCCAGCAGTTCGCGGACTAGCGGGAGCACCGGGGAGCTGTTTTTT. Translated, it gives CASSSRTSGSTGELFF. The chain employs TRBV6-5 and TRBJ2-2, with 13 nucleotides matching TRBD2. J was trimmed by 4 bases and V by 4 bases; bases with no gene match: 3. The germline V gene has CDR1 MNHEY and CDR2 SVGAGI. The CDR3 has 16 amino acids.